Listed below are T cell receptor gamma chains from one sample, sequenced in a study of Vδ1+ human thymocytes. TCRdb reanalysed the multiplex PCR reads with CATT. The sample shows roughly 24,000 gamma-chain clones, around 13% of them seen only once. The source material was Vdelta1+ gamma-delta thymocytes from the thymus. The receptors originated from a child less than two years old who had congenital heart surgery. Each CDR3 is given without its conserved first and last residue. Fields, in order: V gene, J gene, CDR3 protein.

V: TRGV5
J: TRGJ1/TRGJ2
CDR3: ATWDSEAYYKKL

V: TRGV4
J: TRGJ1/TRGJ2
CDR3: ATWDLPYKKL

V: TRGV9
J: TRGJ1/TRGJ2
CDR3: ALWEAALQDTNYYKKL

V: TRGV4
J: TRGJ1/TRGJ2
CDR3: ATWDEGYKKL

V: TRGV4
J: TRGJ1/TRGJ2
CDR3: ATWDGPAEL

V: TRGV3
J: TRGJ1/TRGJ2
CDR3: ATWDRRMKL

V: TRGV8
J: TRGJP2
CDR3: ATWVMFSDWIKT

V: TRGV4
J: TRGJ1/TRGJ2
CDR3: ATWDEPRNTPTYYKKL

V: TRGV4
J: TRGJ1/TRGJ2
CDR3: ATWDGSPVRYKKL

V: TRGV9
J: TRGJP2
CDR3: ALWEVSSSSDWIKT

V: TRGV2
J: TRGJ1/TRGJ2
CDR3: ATWDGGNKKL

V: TRGV8
J: TRGJ1/TRGJ2
CDR3: ATWAPDYYKKL

V: TRGV2
J: TRGJP2
CDR3: ATWDESDWIKT

V: TRGV4
J: TRGJ1/TRGJ2
CDR3: ATWDGFYYKKL

V: TRGV5
J: TRGJ1/TRGJ2
CDR3: ATWDRRPNYYKKL

V: TRGV4
J: TRGJP2
CDR3: ATWDGRGNDWIKT

V: TRGV4
J: TRGJ1/TRGJ2
CDR3: ATWNAPGEL

V: TRGV9
J: TRGJP1
CDR3: ALWEYNATGWFKI

V: TRGV9
J: TRGJ1/TRGJ2
CDR3: ALWEVPLYYKKL

V: TRGV8
J: TRGJP1
CDR3: ATWARGTGWFKI